This is a list of T cell receptor beta chains from one sample in a study of T cell repertoires in cytomegalovirus infection. MiXCR was run by TCRdb on the reads, yielding one entry per CDR3 protein. The table lists about 360,000 distinct CDR3 sequences, about a sixth of them singletons, with around 9.3% in the top ten. The sample consisted of PBMCs. Receptors originate from a human donor in good health (CMV status not recorded). Some clones in this sample may be carry-over from other donors' samples. The CDR3 runs from the conserved cysteine through the conserved F or W. The D gene is left open where the match is weak. Only part of the rows carry a size: once, few, many, or a class if the clone is expanded.

clone_size,j_call,d_call,v_call,cdr3_nt,cdr3_aa
NA,TRBJ1-2,NA,TRBV4-1,TGCGCCAGCAGCCAAGTTCGGCGAGGGGACTATGGCTACACCTTC,CASSQVRRGDYGYTF
few,TRBJ2-1,TRBD2,TRBV5-1,TGCGCCAGCAGCTTGGTTAGCGGGGCATACAATGAGCAGTTCTTC,CASSLVSGAYNEQFF
NA,TRBJ2-7,TRBD2,TRBV4-1,TGCGCCAGCAGCGTCCCTCCGGGACTAGAGGGGTACGAGCAGTACTTC,CASSVPPGLEGYEQYF
NA,TRBJ2-1,TRBD2,TRBV6-5,TGTGCCAGCAGTTACTACTTACCCGGGACTAGCGGGGGGGGGGATGAGCAGTTCTTC,CASSYYLPGTSGGGDEQFF
few,TRBJ1-4,NA,TRBV29-1,TGCAGCGTTGCCGTAAATGAAAAACTGTTTTTT,CSVAVNEKLFF
NA,TRBJ2-7,NA,TRBV20-1,TGCAGTGCTAGACCACCGCTCCTCGAGCAGTACTTC,CSARPPLLEQYF
once,TRBJ1-1,NA,TRBV28,TGTGCCAGCAGTTTAAACCGCTTGGGGGGGGCGCATAAATCTGATGCTTTCTTT,CASSLNRLGGAHKSDAFF
few,TRBJ1-2,TRBD1,TRBV27,TGTGCCAGCAGTTTTGGACCGGGACAGCAGTTCTATGGCTACACCTTC,CASSFGPGQQFYGYTF
many,TRBJ1-2,NA,TRBV19,TGTGCCAGTAGGAGAACCGGAGGTAACTATGGCTACACCTTC,CASRRTGGNYGYTF
NA,TRBJ2-5,NA,TRBV12-3/TRBV12-4,TGTGCCAGCAGCTGGGGCCGGGACCAAGAGACCCAGTACTTC,CASSWGRDQETQYF
few,TRBJ1-5,NA,TRBV5-1,TGCGCCAGCAGCCCAGGAGGACAGAGTCACCAGCCCCAGCATTTT,CASSPGGQSHQPQHF
few,TRBJ1-5,NA,TRBV7-9,TGTGCCAGCAGCCCGCCCTGGGGGCAGCCAGATCAGCCCCAGCATTTT,CASSPPWGQPDQPQHF
NA,TRBJ2-5,TRBD2,TRBV18,TGTGCCAGCTCACTCCGGACTAGCGGGAGGGAAGAGACCCAGTACTTC,CASSLRTSGREETQYF
NA,TRBJ2-7,NA,TRBV20-1,TGCAGTGCTAGAGAGGGTCCCTCCTACGAGCAGTACTTC,CSAREGPSYEQYF
many,TRBJ1-1,NA,TRBV7-2,TGTGCCAGCAGCCCGTCGGGGACATATGACACTGAAGCTTTCTTT,CASSPSGTYDTEAFF
NA,TRBJ2-1,NA,TRBV18,TGTGCCAGCTCGCACAGGGTGGCGGACAATGAGCAGTTCTTC,CASSHRVADNEQFF
NA,TRBJ2-2,NA,TRBV12-3/TRBV12-4,TGTGCCAGCAGTTTCGGAGAAAGACGGTACACCGGGGAGCTGTTTTTT,CASSFGERRYTGELFF
many,TRBJ2-7,NA,TRBV7-2,TGTGCCAGCAGCTTAAGGGCGGGATTCTCCTACGAGCAGTACTTC,CASSLRAGFSYEQYF
many,TRBJ2-3,TRBD2,TRBV20-1,TGCAGTGCGAGGAGGGGACTAGCGGGAGTATCAGATACGCAGTATTTT,CSARRGLAGVSDTQYF
few,TRBJ1-3,NA,TRBV7-2,TGTGCCAGCAGCTTATGGGCAATGTCTGGAAACACCATATATTTT,CASSLWAMSGNTIYF
NA,TRBJ2-1,NA,TRBV15,TGTGCCACCAGCAGAGCAAGAGCCTGGACGGGGGGCAGCAACAATGAGCAGTTCTTC,CATSRARAWTGGSNNEQFF
many,TRBJ2-5,NA,TRBV7-2,TGTGCCAGCAGCTCCGCGGTGTACCAAGAGACCCAGTACTTC,CASSSAVYQETQYF
many,TRBJ1-1,TRBD1,TRBV4-1,TGCGCCAGCAGCCAAGTGGACAGGGAAATCACTGAAGCTTTCTTT,CASSQVDREITEAFF
NA,TRBJ2-3,NA,TRBV29-1,TGCAGCTTTCCGGGCGGTAGCACAGATACGCAGTATTTT,CSFPGGSTDTQYF
many,TRBJ2-1,NA,TRBV7-2,TGTGCCAGCAGCTTACAACGCAATGAGCAGTTCTTC,CASSLQRNEQFF
NA,TRBJ1-6,NA,TRBV7-4,TGTGCCAGCAGCCCGGCACAGGGCTTGTATAATTCACCCCTCCACTTT,CASSPAQGLYNSPLHF
NA,TRBJ2-7,TRBD2,TRBV20-1,TGCAGTGCTAGAGGGGGGGCTAGCGGGAGCCAGTACGAGCAGTACTTC,CSARGGASGSQYEQYF
NA,TRBJ2-3,NA,TRBV20-1,TGCAGTGCTAGTAAGGCAGGGGCGCGCACAGATACGCAGTATTTT,CSASKAGARTDTQYF
NA,TRBJ1-1,NA,TRBV24-1,TGTGCCACCAGGACCAATCCGATGAACACTGAAGCTTTCTTT,CATRTNPMNTEAFF
NA,TRBJ1-3,NA,TRBV12-3/TRBV12-4,TGTGCCAGCAGTTTAGCATCCGGCCGGGGCTCTGGAAACACCATATATTTT,CASSLASGRGSGNTIYF